Below, 8 T cell receptor beta chains from the same sample are listed, as sequenced in a study of chemoradiotherapy in HPV16-positive cancers. The data were produced by immunoSEQ multiplex PCR, yet TCRdb's version contains in-frame clones alone and is incomplete. The repertoire holds fewer than 25,000 clones, with roughly 92% as singletons. The sample consisted of blood, taken from a patient who underwent chemoradiotherapy. These receptors all come from a human donor with HPV-associated anogenital cancer.

This chain connects TRBV19 to TRBJ2-7; possibly TRBD2 for D (5 bases). The germline V gene encodes CDR1 LNHDA and CDR2 SQIVND (reference sequence). This CDR3 is built from 14 residues. Trimming took off 7 bases at V and 6 bases at J, with 19 bases between the two ends. DNA of the CDR3: TGTGCCAGTAAATCCGCCGGTGGGAGTCTCGAGCAGTACTTC. Protein product: CASKSAGGSLEQYF.

The chain uses TRBV19 and TRBJ2-7; D not certain. Looked up from germline, CDR1 is LNHDA and CDR2 is SQIVND (reference sequence). Trimming removed 9 bases from V and 2 bases from J, with 20 bases in between. CDR3 length: 15 amino acids. The CDR3 spells CASSPSDLRAYEQYF. The CDR3 DNA sequence: TGTGCCAGCTCCCCTTCAGACTTGCGAGCCTACGAGCAGTACTTC. Filled out from reference TRBV19 and TRBJ2-7, the complete variable domain reads DGGITQSPKYLFRKEGQNVTLSCEQNLNHDAMYWYRQDPGQGLRLIYYSQIVNDFQKGDIAEGYSVSREKKESFPLTVTSAQKNPTAFYLCASSPSDLRAYEQYFGPGTRLTVT.

The chain links TRBV7-9 to TRBJ2-7; D uncertain. The ends were cut back, 5 bases at V and 7 bases at J, with 9 bases in the middle. The CDR3 consists of 11 residues. The germline V gene encodes CDR1 SEHNR and CDR2 FQNEAQ (reference sequence). Written as DNA, the CDR3 is TGTGCCAGCAGCCAAAGGGAAGAGCAGTACTTC. Amino acids: CASSQREEQYF.

The chain is built from TRBV2 and TRBJ1-2; possible D gene TRBD1, 6 bases. Germline V lookup: CDR1 SNHLY, CDR2 FYNNEI. CDR3 length equals 13 residues. V was trimmed by 10 bases and J by 4 bases, leaving 16 bases between them. CDR3 DNA: TGTGCCACAAGGGGGGACCAGAGCTATGGCTACACCTTC. Its translation: CATRGDQSYGYTF.

This rearrangement joins TRBV7-9 to TRBJ1-1; TRBD1 matches at 8 bases. V shed 5 bases and J 4 bases; nucleotides not matched to a gene: 9. This CDR3 has 15 residues. Germline V lookup: CDR1 SEHNR, CDR2 FQNEAQ (reference sequence). Written as DNA, the CDR3 is TGTGCCAGCAGCCCCCAAGGACAGGGCGGCACTGAAGCTTTCTTT. Protein sequence: CASSPQGQGGTEAFF.

The chain recombines TRBV5-5 with TRBJ2-5; unclear D gene. The V end lost 4 bases, the J end lost 2 bases, and 12 bases lay between the germline ends. This CDR3 is built from 14 residues. Germline CDR1 and CDR2: SGHKS and YYEKEE (reference sequence). The CDR3 DNA sequence: TGTGCCAGCAGCCACGACATTAATCAAGAGACCCAGTACTTC. This encodes CASSHDINQETQYF. The entire variable domain, with the rest obtained from reference TRBV5-5 and TRBJ2-5, is as follows: DAGVTQSPTHLIKTRGQQVTLRCSPISGHKSVSWYQQVLGQGPQFIFQYYEKEERGRGNFPDRFSARQFPNYSSELNVNALLLGDSALYLCASSHDINQETQYFGPGTRLLVL.

The chain uses TRBV19 and TRBJ2-5; 8 bases match TRBD1. The CDR3 is 13 amino acids. V was clipped by 9 bases and J by 4 bases; unmatched bases: 7. Germline loops: CDR1 LNHDA, CDR2 SQIVND (reference sequence). The CDR3 sequence: CASSTGGSETQYF. The CDR3 DNA sequence: TGTGCCAGCTCCACAGGGGGATCAGAGACCCAGTACTTC. The full variable domain, in which reference TRBV19 and TRBJ2-5 provide the parts outside the CDR3, is DGGITQSPKYLFRKEGQNVTLSCEQNLNHDAMYWYRQDPGQGLRLIYYSQIVNDFQKGDIAEGYSVSREKKESFPLTVTSAQKNPTAFYLCASSTGGSETQYFGPGTRLLVL.

The rearrangement links TRBV18 to TRBJ1-1; D unresolved. V was cut by 2 bases and J by 6 bases, with 16 bases left in between. The CDR3 runs 15 residues. In germline, CDR1 is KGHSH, CDR2 LQKENI. This CDR3 reads CASSPKVLRVPEAFF. For the CDR3, the DNA is TGTGCCAGCTCACCAAAGGTACTAAGGGTCCCTGAAGCTTTCTTT. The entire variable domain, with the rest obtained from reference TRBV18 and TRBJ1-1, is as follows: NAGVMQNPRHLVRRRGQEARLRCSPMKGHSHVYWYRQLPEEGLKFMVYLQKENIIDESGMPKERFSAEFPKEGPSILRIQQVVRGDSAAYFCASSPKVLRVPEAFFGQGTRLTVV.